The sample holds one count of the clone carrying this T cell receptor (beta chain). Antigen specificity is unknown. This sample was included in a study of cytomegalovirus exposure and HLA in healthy donors. Study-wide results and limits: Specificity for CMV antigens was confirmed in vitro for a few of the CMV-associated chains.

The table came from immunoSEQ multiplex PCR; TCRdb's copy has only in-frame clones and leaves some out. The profile shows 150,000 or so clones, about 86% of them singletons. Germline assignment: CDR1 ENHRY and CDR2 SYGVKD. CDR3 length: 15 residues. Trimming removed 6 bases from V and 4 bases from J, with 18 bases in between. The sequencing input was PBMCs. The TCR originated in a human donor in good health. V is TRBV10-3 and J is TRBJ1-2; weak D call: TRBD1 (6 bases). The CDR3 spells CAISTPRDTIYGYTF. The CDR3 nucleotides read TGTGCCATCAGCACGCCCCGGGACACGATCTATGGCTACACCTTC.